Presented here are 14 T cell receptor beta chains from one specimen sequenced in a study of cytomegalovirus exposure and HLA in healthy donors. Primers: 60 Vbeta forward and 13 Jbeta reverse. This table comes from immunoSEQ multiplex PCR, and its TCRdb copy is limited to in-frame clones, with some not included. The sample shows about 190,000 clones, more than 75% of them seen only once. Sequenced input: PBMCs. Receptor source: a man younger than 45 in good health and CMV-seronegative.

The chain is built from TRBV4-3 and TRBJ1-6; D possibly corresponds to TRBD1 (6 bases). The CDR3 consists of 20 residues. Germline V gene lookup returns CDR1 LGHNA and CDR2 YSLEER. V was cut by 0 bases and J by 0 bases, with 18 bases left in between. This CDR3 reads CASSQDLTGPLSSYNSPLHF. CDR3 nucleotide sequence: TGCGCCAGCAGCCAAGATTTGACAGGTCCCCTGAGCTCCTATAATTCACCCCTCCACTTT.

The chain recombines TRBV9 with TRBJ2-3; D perhaps matches TRBD2 (6 bases). The CDR3 has 14 residues. Germline V gene sequence: CDR1 SGDLS, CDR2 YYNGEE. The V gene lost 5 bases and the J gene lost 1 base, with 11 bases spanning the gap. This CDR3 reads CASRGREGTDTQYF. The DNA for the CDR3 is TGTGCCAGCAGGGGGCGGGAAGGCACAGATACGCAGTATTTT.

This clone came up a few times. The chain is built from TRBV4-2 and TRBJ2-2, with D tentatively TRBD1 (6 bases). The CDR3 contains 15 residues. Between the trimmed V and J ends, which lost 6 bases and 0 bases, there was a span of 11 bases. CDR1 is LGHNA and CDR2 is YNFKEQ in the germline V gene. CDR3 sequence reads: CASRSDSSNTGELFF. CDR3 bases: TGTGCCAGCAGATCGGACAGCTCGAACACCGGGGAGCTGTTTTTT.

The chain uses TRBV19 and TRBJ2-2; no reliable D call. Deletions cut 5 bases from V and 4 bases from J, with 5 bases between. Germline V gene lookup returns CDR1 LNHDA and CDR2 SQIVND (reference sequence). This CDR3 spans 12 amino acids. CDR3 amino acids: CASSFSTGELFF. The CDR3 DNA reads as TGTGCCAGTAGTTTCAGCACCGGGGAGCTGTTTTTT.

CDR3 in DNA: TGTGCCAGCAGTGTACGAGTCACTGAAGCTTTCTTT. It yields the protein CASSVRVTEAFF. This chain joins TRBV6-1 and TRBJ1-1; no definite D call. The ends were cut back, 4 bases at V and 4 bases at J, with 7 bases in the middle. The CDR3 length is 12 residues. CDR1 and CDR2 from the germline V gene are MNHNS and SASEGT.

V and J are TRBV5-1 and TRBJ1-1, with a weak D call TRBD1 (5 bases). Trimming took off 0 bases at V and 7 bases at J, with 10 bases between the two ends. Germline V gene sequence: CDR1 SGHRS, CDR2 YFSETQ. CDR3 length equals 13 residues. CDR3 sequence reads: CASSLGQSSEAFF. The CDR3 DNA sequence: TGCGCCAGCAGCTTGGGACAGAGTAGTGAAGCTTTCTTT. Full variable domain (remainder filled in from reference TRBV5-1 and TRBJ1-1): KAGVTQTPRYLIKTRGQQVTLSCSPISGHRSVSWYQQTPGQGLQFLFEYFSETQRNKGNFPGRFSGRQFSNSRSEMNVSTLELGDSALYLCASSLGQSSEAFFGQGTRLTVV.

The genes are TRBV11-2 and TRBJ2-7; a possible D gene is TRBD2 (6 bases). Germline V gene lookup returns CDR1 SGHAT and CDR2 FQNNGV. The CDR3 consists of 15 residues. V was pared by 8 bases and J by 2 bases, with 19 bases between. The CDR3 protein is CASSPGVTPTYEQYF. DNA for the CDR3: TGTGCCAGCTCCCCGGGGGTAACGCCTACCTACGAGCAGTACTTC.

CDR3 loop: CASSLGGQGYQETQYF. The CDR3 region has the DNA TGTGCCAGCAGCTTAGGGGGACAGGGGTACCAAGAGACCCAGTACTTC. J is TRBJ2-5 and V is TRBV7-9, with TRBD1 identical over 10 bases. The length of the CDR3 is 16 residues. CDR1 and CDR2 (germline): SEHNR, FQNEAQ (reference sequence). With V trimmed by 1 base and J by 0 bases, 2 bases remained unmatched.

The chain recombines TRBV18 with TRBJ1-1; 7 positions agree with TRBD1. Germline V gene lookup returns CDR1 KGHSH and CDR2 LQKENI. Trimming cost V 2 bases and J 7 bases; bases outside gene matches: 4. This CDR3 contains 13 residues. CDR3 DNA: TGTGCCAGCTCACCAAGGGGGCGGGATGAAGCTTTCTTT. This sequence encodes CASSPRGRDEAFF. Full variable domain (outside the CDR3, taken from reference TRBV18 and TRBJ1-1): NAGVMQNPRHLVRRRGQEARLRCSPMKGHSHVYWYRQLPEEGLKFMVYLQKENIIDESGMPKERFSAEFPKEGPSILRIQQVVRGDSAAYFCASSPRGRDEAFFGQGTRLTVV.

This chain links TRBV7-2 with TRBJ2-3; 9 bases line up with TRBD2. The CDR3 sequence is 16 residues long. Germline trimming cut 1 base from V and 0 bases from J; bases unmatched to any gene: 2. The germline CDR1 and CDR2 sequences are SGHTA and FQGNSA. CDR3 region: CASSLELAGSTDTQYF. The CDR3 region has the DNA TGTGCCAGCAGCTTAGAACTAGCGGGTAGCACAGATACGCAGTATTTT.

The chain combines TRBV5-5 with TRBJ2-5, with TRBD2 matching 7 bases. CDR3 length: 15 amino acids. Germline CDR1 reads SGHKS; CDR2 reads YYEKEE (reference sequence). V lost 4 bases to trimming and J lost 1 base; unmatched junction nucleotides: 7. CDR3 sequence: CASSPAGDPQETQYF. DNA of the CDR3: TGTGCCAGCAGCCCGGCGGGGGACCCCCAAGAGACCCAGTACTTC.

This clone was detected a few times. This rearrangement joins TRBV27 to TRBJ2-3; 12 bases fit TRBD2. V lost 6 bases, J lost 7 bases, and 8 bases stayed unmatched. The CDR3 runs 15 residues. Germline V lookup: CDR1 MNHEY, CDR2 SMNVEV (reference sequence). In DNA, the CDR3 is TGTGCCAGCAGCCACGGACTAGCGGGAATCAATACGCAGTATTTT. Translated: CASSHGLAGINTQYF.

The V call is TRBV29-1, the J call TRBJ2-3; unclear D gene. CDR3 length: 14 residues. Between the trimmed V and J ends, which lost 3 bases and 4 bases, there was a span of 14 bases. Germline loops: CDR1 SQVTM, CDR2 ANQGSEA. CDR3 residues: CSVDGRGRADTQYF. For the CDR3, the DNA is TGCAGCGTTGACGGAAGAGGTCGGGCAGATACGCAGTATTTT.

The gene calls are TRBV7-9 and TRBJ1-5, with D possibly matching TRBD1 (6 bases). The CDR3 has 13 residues. V dropped 6 bases and J dropped 7 bases, with 13 bases sitting between them. The germline V gene has CDR1 SEHNR and CDR2 FQNEAQ (reference sequence). CDR3 residues: CASRAGAGQPQHF. CDR3 in DNA: TGTGCCAGCAGAGCAGGGGCGGGCCAGCCCCAGCATTTT.